The 28 T cell receptor beta chains in this list originate from one sample, sequenced in a study of cytomegalovirus exposure and HLA in healthy donors. TCRdb keeps only in-frame clones here, not all; method: immunoSEQ multiplex PCR. The top ten clones hold 1% to 1.5% of a sample with about 120,000 clones, approximately 92% of them seen once. Sequencing input: PBMCs. These receptors all come from a woman aged 18 to 35 in good health and CMV-seronegative.

This chain connects TRBV7-6 to TRBJ2-1, with TRBD2 matching over 12 bases. The CDR3 is made up of 15 amino acids. Trimming cost V 5 bases and J 5 bases; bases outside gene matches: 4. CDR1 is SGHVS and CDR2 is FNYEAQ in the germline V gene. DNA for the CDR3: TGTGCCAGCAGCCCACTAGCGGGGGGACACAATGAGCAGTTCTTC. It specifies CASSPLAGGHNEQFF.

This clone was detected only a few times. The rearrangement joins TRBV4-1 to TRBJ2-7; a possible D gene is TRBD1 (6 bases). The CDR3 loop spans 14 amino acids. V was trimmed by 1 base and J by 2 bases, leaving 9 bases between them. Germline CDR1 is MGHRA and CDR2 is YSYEKL. CDR3 in DNA: TGCGCCAGCAGCCAAGCAGGGGCGGCCTACGAGCAGTACTTC. Amino acids: CASSQAGAAYEQYF.

The chain is built from TRBV21-1 and TRBJ1-2; TRBD1, as called in the table, went unchecked against the DNA. TRBV21-1 counts as a pseudogene. There are 15 residues in the CDR3. CDR3 sequence: CASTLPGQVNYGYTF. Here the CDR3 DNA reads TGTGCCAGCACCCTTCCGGGACAGGTAAACTATGGCTACACCTTC.

As DNA, the CDR3 is TGTGCCAGCAGCGTTAGCGGGGGGACCTACGAGCAGTACTTC. Its translation is CASSVSGGTYEQYF. This chain uses TRBV7-9 with TRBJ2-7, with 10 bases identical to TRBD2. Germline CDR1 reads SEHNR; CDR2 reads FQNEAQ (reference sequence). This CDR3 has 14 amino acids. Trimming at V came to 5 bases and at J to 2 bases, leaving 3 bases not matched to a gene.

The chain recombines TRBV5-4 with TRBJ2-3; 8 nucleotides agree with TRBD2. V was clipped by 1 base and J by 2 bases; unmatched bases: 3. The CDR3 contains 15 residues. Germline lookup yields CDR1 SGHNT and CDR2 YYREEE (reference sequence). CDR3 amino acids: CASSLWRGDTDTQYF. The DNA for the CDR3 is TGTGCCAGCAGCTTGTGGCGGGGGGACACAGATACGCAGTATTTT. The entire variable domain, with the rest obtained from reference TRBV5-4 and TRBJ2-3, is as follows: ETGVTQSPTHLIKTRGQQVTLRCSSQSGHNTVSWYQQALGQGPQFIFQYYREEENGRGNFPPRFSGLQFPNYSSELNVNALELDDSALYLCASSLWRGDTDTQYFGPGTRLTVL.

This sequence joins TRBV10-2 and TRBJ1-1; unclear D gene. Trimming shortened V by 6 bases and J by 3 bases, and 5 bases separated the two germline ends. Looked up from germline, CDR1 is WSHSY and CDR2 is SAAADI. The length of the CDR3 is 11 residues. The DNA of the CDR3 is TGCGCCAGCAGCCAATACACTGAAGCTTTCTTT. This gives the protein CASSQYTEAFF.

This chain links TRBV12-5 with TRBJ1-2, with 11 bases identical to TRBD1. CDR1 is LGHNT, CDR2 FRNRAP, per germline. The J segment lost 1 base and the V segment lost 6 bases, leaving 19 bases of the junction unmatched. The CDR3 has 20 residues. CDR3 in amino acids: CASGPVGGKGQGDRNYGYTF. The DNA of the CDR3 is TGTGCTAGTGGACCTGTCGGGGGTAAGGGACAGGGGGATCGTAACTATGGCTACACCTTC.

The genes are TRBV5-4 and TRBJ1-1, with no clear D. V was shortened by 4 bases and J by 1 base, with 14 bases between the two germline ends. Germline CDR1 and CDR2: SGHNT and YYREEE (reference sequence). The CDR3 runs to 15 residues. The CDR3 nucleotides are TGTGCCAGCAGCGTGGGAACAGCCGGGAACACTGAAGCTTTCTTT. Amino acids: CASSVGTAGNTEAFF.

This chain links TRBV6-5 with TRBJ2-7, with D tentatively TRBD2 (5 bases). The length of the CDR3 is 15 residues. V gave up 0 bases and J gave up 2 bases, with 11 bases separating them. Germline CDR1 reads MNHEY; CDR2 reads SVGAGI. CDR3 sequence (DNA): TGTGCCAGCAGTTACTCGATGGACTCCCCCTACGAGCAGTACTTC. Its protein product is CASSYSMDSPYEQYF.

J is TRBJ1-5 and V is TRBV7-9; the D gene is possibly TRBD1 (6 bases). The germline CDR1 and CDR2 sequences are SEHNR and FQNEAQ (reference sequence). V dropped 1 base and J dropped 7 bases, with 14 bases sitting between them. The CDR3 totals 15 residues. As DNA, the CDR3 is TGTGCCAGCAGCTTAGTAGGGGCAGGGGAGCAGCCCCAGCATTTT. This encodes CASSLVGAGEQPQHF.

The chain carries TRBV5-1 and TRBJ2-5; a weak D match, TRBD2 (6 bases). Per germline, CDR1 SGHRS and CDR2 YFSETQ. This CDR3 region has 15 residues. V was pared by 5 bases and J by 3 bases, with 17 bases between. The CDR3 spells CASSWGTFGEETQYF. CDR3 sequence (DNA): TGCGCCAGCAGTTGGGGGACTTTTGGGGAAGAGACCCAGTACTTC.

This clone turned up a few times. The V call is TRBV5-4, the J call TRBJ2-7, with D tentatively TRBD1 (5 bases). V was shortened by 1 base and J by 7 bases, with 18 bases between the two germline ends. The CDR3 contains 15 residues. Germline CDR1 reads SGHNT; CDR2 reads YYREEE (reference sequence). The CDR3 DNA sequence: TGTGCCAGCAGCTTGATGCAGGGCCCTTTTGAGGAGCAGTACTTC. Its protein is CASSLMQGPFEEQYF. Full variable domain (remainder filled in from reference TRBV5-4 and TRBJ2-7): ETGVTQSPTHLIKTRGQQVTLRCSSQSGHNTVSWYQQALGQGPQFIFQYYREEENGRGNFPPRFSGLQFPNYSSELNVNALELDDSALYLCASSLMQGPFEEQYFGPGTRLTVT.

The chain carries TRBV13 and TRBJ1-5; 9 bases agree with TRBD1. V was clipped by 5 bases and J by 6 bases; unmatched bases: 14. The CDR3 covers 17 residues. Per germline, CDR1 PRHDT and CDR2 FYEKMQ (reference sequence). The CDR3 DNA reads as TGTGCCAGCAGCCCATTCCACAGGGGGCCTTGGTCTCAGCCCCAGCATTTT. This sequence encodes CASSPFHRGPWSQPQHF.

This clone was seen once. The chain couples TRBV5-4 to TRBJ1-4; D gene uncertain. CDR3 length: 14 residues. Germline V gives CDR1 SGHNT, CDR2 YYREEE (reference sequence). V lost 6 bases to trimming and J lost 5 bases, with 14 bases between them. CDR3 protein: CASTPGPGNEKLFF. The CDR3 DNA sequence: TGTGCCAGCACCCCAGGCCCGGGGAATGAAAAACTGTTTTTT.

V usage is TRBV18 and J usage is TRBJ1-4, with 7 bases that match TRBD1. CDR1 is KGHSH and CDR2 is LQKENI in the germline V gene. The CDR3 length is 14 residues. The J segment lost 4 bases and the V segment lost 3 bases, leaving 2 bases of the junction unmatched. CDR3 DNA sequence: TGTGCCAGCTCACCTACAGGGGTTAATGAAAAACTGTTTTTT. Translation: CASSPTGVNEKLFF.

The chain joins TRBV5-8 to TRBJ1-5, with D maybe TRBD1 (5 bases). This CDR3 spans 15 amino acids. Trimming removed 5 bases at V and 0 bases at J, with 12 bases between. Germline V CDR1 and CDR2: SGHTS, YDEGEE. The CDR3 DNA reads as TGTGCCAGCAGGCCAGGGACTTATAGCAATCAGCCCCAGCATTTT. It yields the protein CASRPGTYSNQPQHF.

The chain employs TRBV11-2 and TRBJ2-7, with D maybe TRBD2 (5 bases). The CDR3 has 15 amino acids. Per germline, CDR1 SGHAT and CDR2 FQNNGV. V dropped 2 bases and J dropped 6 bases, with 17 bases sitting between them. CDR3 DNA sequence: TGTGCCAGCAGCTTATTATTGGGTCTGGCGGGCGAGCAGTACTTC. It is translated as CASSLLLGLAGEQYF.

The chain is built from TRBV5-1 and TRBJ1-1; D possibly corresponds to TRBD1 (6 bases). The germline CDR1 and CDR2 sequences are SGHRS and YFSETQ. V shed 8 bases and J shed 2 bases, with 16 bases lying between them. The CDR3 has 14 amino acids. The CDR3 DNA reads TGCGCCAGTATTCCAGGGGATCGTAACACTGAAGCTTTCTTT. It codes for CASIPGDRNTEAFF.

The chain links TRBV6-6 to TRBJ1-2; D remains ambiguous. V was clipped by 0 bases and J by 6 bases, with 14 bases between them. CDR1 and CDR2 from the germline V gene are MNHNY and SVGAGI (reference sequence). The CDR3 is 15 amino acids. The DNA for the CDR3 is TGTGCCAGCAGTTACTCGGCGGGAATTCAGGATGGCTACACCTTC. It codes for CASSYSAGIQDGYTF.

V gene TRBV29-1 combines with J gene TRBJ2-1, with 10 nucleotides matching TRBD1. Trimming at V came to 3 bases and at J to 2 bases, leaving 10 bases not matched to a gene. Germline V gene lookup returns CDR1 SQVTM and CDR2 ANQGSEA. The CDR3 has 17 residues. CDR3: CSVDGTGVSRPYNEQFF. The CDR3 DNA follows: TGCAGCGTTGATGGGACAGGGGTCTCCAGACCCTACAATGAGCAGTTCTTC.

The J gene is TRBJ1-1, the V gene TRBV5-1; D not certain. In germline, CDR1 is SGHRS, CDR2 YFSETQ. There are 15 residues in the CDR3. The ends were cut back, 0 bases at V and 1 base at J, with 10 bases in the middle. The CDR3, as DNA: TGCGCCAGCAGCTTGGAAGTAAGCCCGAACACTGAAGCTTTCTTT. Translating gives CASSLEVSPNTEAFF.

The V gene is TRBV28, the J gene TRBJ1-2; 9 nucleotides agree with TRBD1. V lost 2 bases and J lost 4; bases outside the gene matches: 14. This CDR3 region has 18 residues. Germline V gives CDR1 MDHEN, CDR2 SYDVKM. This CDR3 is CASSLMGGWDRESYGYTF. The CDR3 DNA follows: TGTGCCAGCAGTTTAATGGGGGGTTGGGACAGGGAGAGCTATGGCTACACCTTC.

This chain joins TRBV5-1 and TRBJ2-2; the D gene is possibly TRBD2 (5 bases). Per germline, CDR1 SGHRS and CDR2 YFSETQ. There are 15 residues in the CDR3. Trimming left V 2 bases short and J 5 bases short, with 13 bases between. The CDR3 protein is CASSFNGVGTGELFF. CDR3 in DNA: TGCGCCAGCAGCTTTAACGGGGTAGGAACCGGGGAGCTGTTTTTT.

The chain couples TRBV6-1 to TRBJ2-1; D is unresolved. This CDR3 comprises 13 residues. The germline gives CDR1 MNHNS, CDR2 SASEGT. With 2 bases removed from V and 12 bases from J, the gap between germline ends came to 14 bases. CDR3 coding DNA: TGTGCCAGCAGTGAAAGCCATCGGTTCGCGCAGTTCTTC. Protein product: CASSESHRFAQFF.

This CDR3 is CASRDLAGYDNEQFF. The CDR3 bases are TGCGCCAGCAGGGACCTAGCGGGGTACGACAATGAGCAGTTCTTC. This rearrangement joins TRBV10-2 to TRBJ2-1; 9 bases agree with TRBD2. The CDR3 totals 15 residues. V lost 6 bases and J lost 5; bases outside the gene matches: 8. Germline CDR1 is WSHSY and CDR2 is SAAADI.

The J gene is TRBJ1-2, the V gene TRBV7-2; 7 bases agree with TRBD1. The germline V gene has CDR1 SGHTA and CDR2 FQGNSA. This CDR3 has 14 amino acids. V dropped 5 bases and J dropped 7; count of bases not matched to a gene: 10. The CDR3 coding sequence is TGTGCCAGCAGCCAAGTTTGGCCAGGGGGTGGCTACACCTTC. This encodes CASSQVWPGGGYTF.

V is TRBV5-1 and J is TRBJ2-1; 7 bases match TRBD1. This CDR3 has 16 amino acids. The germline gives CDR1 SGHRS, CDR2 YFSETQ. With V trimmed by 7 bases and J by 3 bases, 13 bases remained unmatched. Here the CDR3 DNA reads TGCGCCAGCGGGCGATTCACGGGACAGAACTACAATGAGCAGTTCTTC. Translating gives CASGRFTGQNYNEQFF.

This clone was recorded at least ten times. The chain links TRBV4-2 to TRBJ2-5, with 7 bases aligning to TRBD2. The ends lost 0 bases at V and 5 bases at J; junction bases unmatched: 6. CDR3 length equals 15 residues. CDR1 and CDR2 (germline): LGHNA, YNFKEQ. The CDR3 region has the DNA TGTGCCAGCAGCCAAGAGATGGGGGGGGGTGAGACCCAGTACTTC. Translating gives CASSQEMGGGETQYF.